Listed below are T cell receptor beta chains from one sample, sequenced in a study of shared clonotypes between healthy human individuals. Clones were read by immunoSEQ multiplex PCR, and TCRdb kept only the in-frame ones, dropping some. Counted here are a few million clones, approximately 94% occurring once; the ten biggest clones make up 0.11% to 0.15%. The material sequenced was naive CD4+ T cells sorted from blood. The receptors come from a man aged 18 to 35 in good health. CDR3s include the opening cysteine and the closing phenylalanine or tryptophan. Fields, in order: clone size, D gene, V gene, J gene, CDR3 protein, CDR3 DNA. The D gene is left open where the match is weak. Not every row has a clone size; where given, it reads once, few, many or a size class.

>NA|NA|TRBV5-6|TRBJ1-1
CASSPGVGMLTEAFF
TGTGCCAGCAGCCCAGGGGTGGGAATGTTGACTGAAGCTTTCTTT
>NA|TRBD1|TRBV6-5|TRBJ1-1
CASSPLRTGEGEAFF
TGTGCCAGCAGCCCACTCCGGACAGGGGAAGGTGAAGCTTTCTTT
>NA|NA|TRBV5-1|TRBJ2-7
CASSPGWGVYEQYF
TGCGCCAGCAGCCCCGGGTGGGGAGTCTACGAGCAGTACTTC
>NA|TRBD2|TRBV30|TRBJ2-7
CAWSRSGGSYEQYF
TGTGCCTGGAGTAGAAGCGGGGGCTCCTACGAGCAGTACTTC
>NA|TRBD1|TRBV11-2|TRBJ2-5
CASSNRQGKETQYF
TGTGCCAGCAGCAATAGACAGGGGAAAGAGACCCAGTACTTC
>NA|TRBD2|TRBV6-5|TRBJ2-2
CASSSSGRITGELFF
TGTGCCAGCAGTTCTAGCGGGAGGATCACCGGGGAGCTGTTTTTT
>once|NA|TRBV5-1|TRBJ1-1
CASSLGELWRTEAFF
TGCGCCAGCAGCTTGGGAGAACTCTGGAGGACTGAAGCTTTCTTT
>NA|TRBD1|TRBV2|TRBJ1-6
CASRGTGTGLSPLHF
TGTGCCAGCAGGGGCACCGGGACAGGTCTTTCACCCCTCCACTTT
>NA|TRBD2|TRBV7-2|TRBJ2-3
CASSTRAGAGTDTQYF
TGTGCCAGCAGCACCAGAGCGGGAGCCGGGACAGATACGCAGTATTTT
>NA|NA|TRBV6-5|TRBJ1-1
CASTRGLATEAFF
TGTGCCAGCACCAGGGGACTTGCCACTGAAGCTTTCTTT
>NA|TRBD2|TRBV7-9|TRBJ2-1
CASSSGTSGRNEQFF
TGTGCCAGCAGCTCCGGGACTAGCGGGAGGAATGAGCAGTTCTTC
>NA|NA|TRBV5-1|TRBJ1-2
CASSLGEGNYGYTF
TGCGCCAGCAGCTTGGGGGAGGGGAACTATGGCTACACCTTC
>NA|TRBD1|TRBV28|TRBJ2-4
CASSRARDRGYIQYF
TGTGCCAGCAGTCGGGCCCGGGACAGGGGGTACATTCAGTACTTC
>NA|TRBD2|TRBV7-9|TRBJ2-7
CASSLGMAGGPHSSYEQYF
TGTGCCAGCAGCTTAGGGATGGCGGGAGGGCCTCACAGCTCCTACGAGCAGTACTTC
>NA|TRBD1|TRBV2|TRBJ2-1
CASSPDRGTYNEQFF
TGTGCCAGCAGCCCGGACAGGGGAACCTACAATGAGCAGTTCTTC
>NA|NA|TRBV9|TRBJ2-3
CASSGPGLWDGSTDTQYF
TGTGCCAGCAGCGGACCGGGCCTTTGGGACGGGAGCACAGATACGCAGTATTTT
>NA|NA|TRBV7-9|TRBJ1-1
CASSLRGSNTEAFF
TGTGCCAGCAGCCTCAGGGGCTCGAACACTGAAGCTTTCTTT
>NA|NA|TRBV11-2|TRBJ1-1
CASSLFGSEAFF
TGTGCCAGCAGCTTATTCGGCTCTGAAGCTTTCTTT
>NA|TRBD1|TRBV15|TRBJ2-2
CATLQGTGTGELFF
TGTGCCACCCTACAGGGGACGGGCACCGGGGAGCTGTTTTTT
>NA|TRBD2|TRBV4-3|TRBJ2-1
CASSQDLDSGQYNEQFF
TGCGCCAGCAGCCAAGATCTGGATAGCGGGCAGTACAATGAGCAGTTCTTC
>NA|TRBD2|TRBV4-2|TRBJ2-5
CASSPTPGGETQYF
TGTGCCAGCAGCCCGACCCCGGGGGGAGAGACCCAGTACTTC
>NA|TRBD2|TRBV7-3|TRBJ2-3
CASSLSLAVGDTQYF
TGTGCCAGCAGCTTAAGTCTAGCGGTGGGAGATACGCAGTATTTT
>once|NA|TRBV7-9|TRBJ1-6
CASSLGYGISYNSPLHF
TGTGCCAGCAGCTTAGGGTATGGGATCTCCTATAATTCACCCCTCCACTTT
>NA|TRBD2|TRBV29-1|TRBJ2-1
CSVEDTSGEYNEQFF
TGCAGCGTTGAAGACACTAGCGGAGAGTACAATGAGCAGTTCTTC
>once|TRBD2|TRBV5-4|TRBJ2-5
CASTQGLAGVRETQYF
TGTGCCAGCACCCAGGGACTAGCGGGAGTGAGGGAGACCCAGTACTTC
>NA|NA|TRBV2|TRBJ2-3
CASSEERPSTDTQYF
TGTGCCAGCAGTGAAGAGCGACCTAGCACAGATACGCAGTATTTT
>NA|TRBD1|TRBV6-1|TRBJ2-7
CASRRDRASYEQYF
TGTGCCAGCAGGCGGGACAGGGCTTCCTACGAGCAGTACTTC
>NA|TRBD1|TRBV10-3|TRBJ2-7
CATKDRVSYEQYF
TGTGCCACCAAGGACAGGGTCTCCTACGAGCAGTACTTC
>NA|NA|TRBV19|TRBJ1-5
CASSMVGENQPQHF
TGTGCCAGTAGTATGGTAGGGGAGAATCAGCCCCAGCATTTT
>NA|NA|TRBV7-2|TRBJ2-5
CASSLGTTETQYF
TGTGCCAGCAGCTTGGGAACTACGGAGACCCAGTACTTC
>few|NA|TRBV13|TRBJ2-2
CASSFGGGELFF
TGTGCCAGCAGCTTCGGTGGCGGGGAGCTGTTTTTT
>NA|TRBD2|TRBV28|TRBJ2-7
CASLGDSGGSYEQYF
TGTGCCAGCCTTGGGGATAGCGGGGGATCCTACGAGCAGTACTTC
>NA|NA|TRBV28|TRBJ1-2
CASSTYRDAAGYGYTF
TGTGCCAGCAGTACTTACCGGGACGCAGCGGGCTATGGCTACACCTTC
>NA|NA|TRBV10-3|TRBJ2-7
CAISELTSYEQYF
TGTGCCATCAGTGAGTTGACCTCCTACGAGCAGTACTTC
>NA|NA|TRBV2|TRBJ1-5
CASSEEATLQPQHF
TGTGCCAGCAGTGAAGAGGCGACCCTTCAGCCCCAGCATTTT